This T cell receptor (beta chain) was observed in a study of blood T cells in healthy people across ages. The V end lost 6 bases, the J end lost 6 bases, and 14 bases lay between the germline ends. The CDR3 spans 13 residues. CDR1 is SEHNR and CDR2 is FQNEAQ in the germline V gene (reference sequence). Researchers collected ten milliliters of peripheral blood from every single donor. Alongside a J-beta primer mix, a sample-barcoded 5' primer served in a second PCR lasting roughly 7 to 11 cycles. The template-switch adaptor was a 5' adaptor with 12 random nucleotides. It tagged each cDNA molecule. TCRdb analysed the 5' RACE reads with MiXCR anew, one entry per CDR3 protein. The data contain around 1.7 million distinct CDR3 sequences, approximately 30% of them singletons. With regard to this clonotype: Antigen unknown.

Study observations and caveats: Roughly linear age-related decline in beta diversity appeared, significant by age approximately 41.

The chain employs TRBV7-9 and TRBJ1-1; possibly TRBD1 for D (6 bases). The sequencing sample was made of blood. The receptor was derived from a woman in her twenties or thirties in good health. The CDR3 nucleotides are TGTGCCAGCAGTCAACAGGGAGGGGCTGAAGCTTTCTTT. It translates to CASSQQGGAEAFF.